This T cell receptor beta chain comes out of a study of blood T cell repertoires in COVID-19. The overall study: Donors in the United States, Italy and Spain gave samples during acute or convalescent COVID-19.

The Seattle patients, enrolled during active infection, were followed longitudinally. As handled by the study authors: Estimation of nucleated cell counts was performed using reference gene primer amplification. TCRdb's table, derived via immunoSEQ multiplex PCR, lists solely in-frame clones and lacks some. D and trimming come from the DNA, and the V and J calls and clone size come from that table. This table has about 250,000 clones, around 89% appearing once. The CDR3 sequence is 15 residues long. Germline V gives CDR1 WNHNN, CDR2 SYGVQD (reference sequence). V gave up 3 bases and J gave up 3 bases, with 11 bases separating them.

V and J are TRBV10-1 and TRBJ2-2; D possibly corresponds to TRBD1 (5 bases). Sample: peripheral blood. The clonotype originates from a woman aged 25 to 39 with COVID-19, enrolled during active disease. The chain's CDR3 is CASSDRVSDTGELFF. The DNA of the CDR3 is TGCGCCAGCAGTGACAGGGTATCGGACACCGGGGAGCTGTTTTTT.